These 19 T cell receptor beta chains originate from one sample sequenced in a study of human T cells and chemical hapten exposure. The time point denotes: patch test 2, 6 weeks after DPC sensitization. Stated treatment: therapeutic diphenylcyclopropenone sensitization with weekly scalp DPC. Each CDR3 protein gets one entry after TCRdb re-called the RACE reads with MiXCR. This table holds about 84,000 distinct CDR3 sequences, 8% to 13% found once. The material was whole blood, obtained in connection with sensitization to the hapten diphenylcyclopropenone (DPC). Receptors were obtained from a woman between 50 and 59 years old with alopecia areata. Some clones in this sample may be carry-over from other donors' samples.

This chain connects TRBV2 to TRBJ2-2; no firm D call. Trimming took off 7 bases at V and 0 bases at J, with 6 bases between the two ends. CDR3 length equals 13 residues. Germline CDR1 SNHLY, CDR2 FYNNEI. DNA of the CDR3: TGTGCCAGCACCCTAACGAACACCGGGGAGCTGTTTTTT. The encoded protein is CASTLTNTGELFF. Based on the CDR3 plus reference TRBV2 and TRBJ2-2, the full variable domain is EPEVTQTPSHQVTQMGQEVILRCVPISNHLYFYWYRQILGQKVEFLVSFYNNEISEKSEIFDDQFSVERPDGSNFTLKIRSTKLEDSAMYFCASTLTNTGELFFGEGSRLTVL.

This sequence joins TRBV7-2 and TRBJ1-2, with D maybe TRBD1 (5 bases). Germline CDR1 and CDR2: SGHTA and FQGNSA. Trimming cost V 5 bases and J 8 bases, with 24 bases left between them. This CDR3 contains 16 residues. The CDR3 sequence: CASSPAGTLYSIGYTF. DNA for the CDR3: TGTGCCAGCAGCCCCGCGGGGACCCTGTACTCCATAGGCTACACCTTC. Together with reference TRBV7-2 and TRBJ1-2, the CDR3 gives the full variable domain: GAGVSQSPSNKVTEKGKDVELRCDPISGHTALYWYRQSLGQGLEFLIYFQGNSAPDKSGLPSDRFSAERTGGSVSTLTIQRTQQEDSAVYLCASSPAGTLYSIGYTFGSGTRLTVV.

The chain is built from TRBV20-1 and TRBJ2-1; the match to TRBD2 covers 9 bases. The length of the CDR3 is 16 residues. Germline values: CDR1 DFQATT, CDR2 SNEGSKA (reference sequence). Losses at the gene ends were 0 bases for V and 8 bases for J; bases not matched to a gene: 11. The CDR3 region is CSARDEGSGSSYEQFF. The CDR3, as DNA: TGCAGTGCTAGAGATGAGGGTAGCGGGAGTTCTTATGAGCAGTTCTTC.

This clonotype turned up a few times. The chain combines TRBV5-1 with TRBJ2-7; 8 bases fit TRBD1. V shed 4 bases, J shed 3 bases, and the junction held 6 bases outside the gene matches. This CDR3 has 14 amino acids. The V gene's germline CDR1 is SGHRS and CDR2 YFSETQ. The chain's CDR3 is CASSPKGTGYEQYF. The CDR3 DNA reads TGCGCCAGCAGCCCAAAAGGGACAGGCTACGAGCAGTACTTC.

This clonotype was recorded many times. The V call is TRBV20-1, the J call TRBJ2-7, with D perhaps matching TRBD2 (5 bases). The V end lost 3 bases, the J end lost 3 bases, and 15 bases lay between the germline ends. Germline CDR1 reads DFQATT; CDR2 reads SNEGSKA (reference sequence). CDR3 length: 14 residues. CDR3 bases: TGCAGTGCTAGGGAGGTTGCAGGTCTCTACGAGCAGTACTTC. Protein product: CSAREVAGLYEQYF.

The chain uses TRBV20-1 and TRBJ2-1; TRBD2 matches 14 bases. Germline CDR1 DFQATT, CDR2 SNEGSKA (reference sequence). J lost 0 bases, V lost 5 bases, and 6 bases had no gene match. The CDR3 spans 17 residues. The CDR3 DNA is TGCAGTGCTCCCGGGACTAGCGGGGGTTACTCCTACAATGAGCAGTTCTTC. This gives the protein CSAPGTSGGYSYNEQFF.

This clonotype was detected ten times or more. The genes are TRBV12-3 or TRBV12-4 and TRBJ2-1; the match to TRBD2 covers 8 bases. With V trimmed by 6 bases and J by 7 bases, 8 bases remained unmatched. The CDR3 extends over 14 amino acids. DNA for the CDR3: TGTGCCAGCAGATGGGAGCGGGAGAGGAATGAGCAGTTCTTC. Translation: CASRWERERNEQFF.

This rearrangement joins TRBV19 to TRBJ2-2, with D tentatively TRBD1 (5 bases). V was shortened by 9 bases and J by 3 bases, with 17 bases between the two germline ends. From germline, CDR1 is LNHDA and CDR2 SQIVND (reference sequence). The CDR3 has 15 residues. In DNA form, the CDR3 reads TGTGCCAGCTCCTCGGACATCCGGGACACCGGGGAGCTGTTTTTT. Protein product: CASSSDIRDTGELFF.

Many counts were recorded for this clonotype. The chain employs TRBV5-6 and TRBJ2-3, with D perhaps assigned TRBD1 or TRBD2 (5 bases each). Germline V gene sequence: CDR1 SGHDT, CDR2 YYEEEE. The CDR3 contains 13 residues. Trimming cost V 6 bases and J 5 bases, with 13 bases left between them. The DNA for the CDR3 is TGTGCCAGCATCCGAGAGGGGCAAGATACGCAGTATTTT. Translation: CASIREGQDTQYF.

There are many counts of this clonotype. The CDR3 DNA is TGTGCCAGCAGCCAAGGCCCTTATCGGGGCGGGAGGTCCCCTGGGGCCAACGTCCTGACTTTC. The encoded protein is CASSQGPYRGGRSPGANVLTF. The rearrangement joins TRBV3-1 to TRBJ2-6; TRBD2 matches at 8 bases. V shed 1 base and J 2 bases; nucleotides not matched to a gene: 16. Per the germline V gene, CDR1 is LGHDT and CDR2 is YNNKEL (reference sequence). The CDR3 totals 21 residues.

The chain is built from TRBV12-5 and TRBJ2-1; D gene unclear. The V gene lost 0 bases and the J gene lost 4 bases, with 13 bases spanning the gap. The CDR3 totals 16 residues. CDR1 is LGHNT and CDR2 is FRNRAP in the germline V gene. The CDR3 DNA is TGTGCTAGTGGTTTGGTTCCCATTAAGGAGTACAATGAGCAGTTCTTC. It is translated as CASGLVPIKEYNEQFF. The full variable domain, rest sourced from reference TRBV12-5 and TRBJ2-1, is DARVTQTPRHKVTEMGQEVTMRCQPILGHNTVFWYRQTMMQGLELLAYFRNRAPLDDSGMPKDRFSAEMPDATLATLKIQPSEPRDSAVYFCASGLVPIKEYNEQFFGPGTRLTVL.

This clonotype was detected many times. The chain employs TRBV20-1 and TRBJ2-4, with 8 bases identical to TRBD2. Germline lookup yields CDR1 DFQATT and CDR2 SNEGSKA (reference sequence). This CDR3 comprises 14 residues. The V and J ends lost 5 bases and 7 bases, in that order; junction bases with no gene match: 10. The CDR3 reads CSAASGTRRNIQYF. The CDR3 DNA is TGCAGTGCTGCCTCCGGGACTAGGCGGAACATTCAGTACTTC.

This clonotype was picked up a small number of times. This sequence joins TRBV15 and TRBJ2-3, with D uncertain. The germline V gene has CDR1 LNHNV and CDR2 YYDKDF (reference sequence). V gave up 1 base and J gave up 4 bases, with 9 bases separating them. The CDR3 extends over 14 amino acids. CDR3 bases: TGTGCCACCAGCAGAGGGGTGATGGCAGATACGCAGTATTTT. Translation gives CATSRGVMADTQYF.

This clonotype was found a few times. The chain has TRBV20-1 and TRBJ1-4; perhaps TRBD1 as D (5 bases). V gave up 6 bases and J gave up 2 bases, with 16 bases separating them. Looked up from germline, CDR1 is DFQATT and CDR2 is SNEGSKA (reference sequence). The CDR3 totals 15 residues. This CDR3 reads CSAHKGWGTNEKLFF. CDR3 nucleotide sequence: TGCAGTGCGCATAAAGGGTGGGGGACTAATGAAAAACTGTTTTTT.

This clonotype was detected many times. The V gene is TRBV7-2, the J gene TRBJ1-2, with a weak D call TRBD1 (6 bases). Trimming removed 5 bases at V and 2 bases at J, with 12 bases between. Germline V gives CDR1 SGHTA, CDR2 FQGNSA. The CDR3 sequence is 14 residues long. The CDR3, as DNA: TGTGCCAGCAGCATCGACAGGTTCAACTATGGCTACACCTTC. Protein sequence: CASSIDRFNYGYTF.

This clonotype has only a few counts. Here the CDR3 DNA reads TGTGCCTCGCAGGGCCCTCTTTTCGATGAGCAGTTCTTC. Residues: CASQGPLFDEQFF. The V gene is TRBV28, the J gene TRBJ2-1, with D perhaps TRBD1 (5 bases). V lost 11 bases and J lost 8, with 19 bases in between. From germline, CDR1 is MDHEN and CDR2 SYDVKM. The CDR3 consists of 13 residues.

Ten or more counts support this clonotype. The chain uses TRBV20-1 and TRBJ1-3; possibly TRBD1 for D (5 bases). V was clipped by 2 bases and J by 2 bases, with 7 bases between them. CDR1 is DFQATT and CDR2 is SNEGSKA in the germline V gene (reference sequence). The CDR3 is 13 residues long. In nucleotides, the CDR3 is TGCAGTGCTAGAATAGGGGCTGGAAACACCATATATTTT. It specifies CSARIGAGNTIYF.

V gene TRBV3-1 combines with J gene TRBJ2-7; 8 positions match TRBD1. V trimming: 2 bases; J trimming: 3 bases; junction bases outside the gene matches: 6. The V gene's germline CDR1 is LGHDT and CDR2 YNNKEL (reference sequence). This CDR3 comprises 15 residues. CDR3 DNA sequence: TGTGCCAGCAGCCAACCGACAGGGGCGCACTACGAGCAGTACTTC. Encoded protein: CASSQPTGAHYEQYF.

This clonotype was counted a few times. The chain is built from TRBV28 and TRBJ2-7, with 16 bases that match TRBD2. V lost 3 bases, J lost 1 base, and 0 bases stayed unmatched. The CDR3 covers 16 residues. Per the germline V gene, CDR1 is MDHEN and CDR2 is SYDVKM. The CDR3, as DNA: TGTGCCAGCAGTTTGGGACTAGCGGGAGGGTCCTACGAGCAGTACTTC. Its translation: CASSLGLAGGSYEQYF. Variable domain in full (rest from reference TRBV28 and TRBJ2-7): DVKVTQSSRYLVKRTGEKVFLECVQDMDHENMFWYRQDPGLGLRLIYFSYDVKMKEKGDIPEGYSVSREKKERFSLILESASTNQTSMYLCASSLGLAGGSYEQYFGPGTRLTVT.